One and the same sample provided the 5 T cell receptor beta chains below, sequenced in a study of cytotoxic CD8 clonotypes in ibrutinib-treated CLL (dated by TCRdb to the early 2020s). Library preparation used the immunoSEQ multiplex PCR assay. The clones in this table, taken by TCRdb from immuneACCESS, are in-frame only. Not every clone is retained; where verified, under half of the shortfall comes from an unresolved V gene, and the cause of the rest is unknown. The sample table shows about 200,000 clones, and 70% are seen once. The ten most abundant clones make up approximately 5.9% of the sample. The time point label on this specimen signifies: roughly 12 months on ibrutinib. The starting material was PBMCs, obtained after 12 months of ibrutinib treatment. These receptor sequences come from a human donor with chronic lymphocytic leukemia.

The chain joins TRBV19 to TRBJ1-2; 12 positions agree with TRBD1. V was pared by 6 bases and J by 2 bases, with 4 bases of the junction left unmatched. Germline V gene lookup returns CDR1 LNHDA and CDR2 SQIVND (reference sequence). This CDR3 has 15 residues. In nucleotides, the CDR3 is TGTGCCAGTAGAACCGGGACAGGGGGCAACTATGGCTACACCTTC. It is translated as CASRTGTGGNYGYTF.

The chain employs TRBV7-6 and TRBJ2-2, with D hard to call. The CDR3 covers 13 residues. Germline CDR1 and CDR2: SGHVS and FNYEAQ. V lost 5 bases, J lost 5 bases, and 9 bases lay in between. The CDR3 region has the DNA TGTGCCAGCAGCCTCTGGCTGACCGGGGAGCTGTTTTTT. Its translation is CASSLWLTGELFF.

The chain employs TRBV7-3 and TRBJ1-2; D gene unclear. This CDR3 comprises 16 residues. Germline values: CDR1 SGHTA, CDR2 FQGTGA. V lost 9 bases to trimming and J lost 1 base, with 21 bases between them. The CDR3 protein is CARRKPGQIFNYGYTF. In DNA, the CDR3 is TGTGCCAGACGGAAACCCGGTCAGATCTTTAACTATGGCTACACCTTC.

The V call is TRBV6-4, the J call TRBJ2-1; 13 bases agree with TRBD2. V trimming: 3 bases; J trimming: 9 bases; junction bases outside the gene matches: 5. Germline CDR1 is MRHNA and CDR2 is SNTAGT. There are 15 residues in the CDR3. CDR3 sequence: CASSDTSGRAGEQFF. The CDR3 DNA is TGTGCCAGCAGTGATACTAGCGGGAGGGCTGGTGAGCAGTTCTTC.

This clone turned up a few times. The chain has TRBV15 and TRBJ2-3, with unresolved D. The V gene's germline CDR1 is LNHNV and CDR2 YYDKDF (reference sequence). The V gene lost 4 bases and the J gene lost 0 bases, with 5 bases spanning the gap. CDR3 length equals 13 residues. The CDR3 region is CATSISSTDTQYF. The CDR3 coding sequence is TGTGCCACCAGCATTTCTAGCACAGATACGCAGTATTTT.